These 25 T cell receptor beta chains originate from one sample sequenced in a study of technical replicates of blood from several donors. The assay was immunoSEQ multiplex PCR, and TCRdb's table has in-frame clones only and misses some. The sample has tens of thousands of clones, about 95% seen once. The specimen sequenced was T cells isolated from PBMCs. The receptors stem from a human donor in good health.

This chain connects TRBV28 to TRBJ2-1, with 15 positions matching TRBD2. The V gene end was trimmed by 6 bases and the J gene end by 6 bases; junction bases not matched to a gene: 3. Germline CDR1 is MDHEN and CDR2 is SYDVKM. The CDR3 covers 15 residues. CDR3 loop: CASRLGLAGGNEQFF. CDR3 bases: TGTGCCAGCAGACTGGGACTAGCGGGAGGCAATGAGCAGTTCTTC.

V is TRBV7-2 and J is TRBJ2-5; maybe TRBD2 (5 bases). CDR3 length equals 13 residues. CDR1 and CDR2 (germline): SGHTA, FQGNSA. V gave up 2 bases and J gave up 4 bases, with 8 bases separating them. This CDR3 is CASSLLRGETQYF. The CDR3 nucleotides read TGTGCCAGCAGCTTACTTCGGGGAGAGACCCAGTACTTC.

The chain joins TRBV5-1 to TRBJ2-1; D might be TRBD2 (5 bases). The CDR3 loop spans 16 amino acids. Trimming pared 0 bases from V and 0 bases from J, leaving 10 bases between. CDR1 SGHRS and CDR2 YFSETQ come from the germline V gene. The CDR3 bases are TGCGCCAGCAGCTTGGGAGCGGATAGCTCCTACAATGAGCAGTTCTTC. It encodes CASSLGADSSYNEQFF.

The chain has TRBV6-5 and TRBJ1-1; D is uncertain. The V gene lost 6 bases and the J gene lost 0 bases, with 5 bases spanning the gap. This CDR3 region has 12 residues. Germline loops: CDR1 MNHEY, CDR2 SVGAGI. CDR3 residues: CASSTLNTEAFF. The CDR3 DNA is TGTGCCAGCAGCACATTGAACACTGAAGCTTTCTTT.

The chain's CDR3 is CASSPYQETQYF. The CDR3 region has the DNA TGTGCCAGCAGCCCGTATCAAGAGACCCAGTACTTC. The chain has TRBV5-6 and TRBJ2-5; D gene unclear. The CDR3 consists of 12 residues. V was pared by 4 bases and J by 2 bases, with 6 bases between. Germline V CDR1 and CDR2: SGHDT, YYEEEE.

V gene TRBV28 combines with J gene TRBJ1-1; D not certain. The V end was cut by 6 bases, the J end by 5 bases, with 10 bases between. The CDR3 sequence is 12 residues long. CDR1 is MDHEN, CDR2 SYDVKM, per germline. CDR3 bases: TGTGCCAGCAGCTGGAGCTGGACTGAAGCTTTCTTT. Amino acid sequence: CASSWSWTEAFF. Combining the CDR3 with reference TRBV28 and TRBJ1-1 gives the whole variable domain DVKVTQSSRYLVKRTGEKVFLECVQDMDHENMFWYRQDPGLGLRLIYFSYDVKMKEKGDIPEGYSVSREKKERFSLILESASTNQTSMYLCASSWSWTEAFFGQGTRLTVV.

The chain is built from TRBV7-8 and TRBJ2-3, with D perhaps TRBD2 (5 bases). The CDR3 loop spans 13 amino acids. V lost 5 bases and J 2 bases, leaving 8 bases between the germline ends. Looked up from germline, CDR1 is SGHVS and CDR2 is FQNEAQ. CDR3 sequence: CASSPGSTDTQYF. The CDR3 DNA reads TGTGCCAGCAGCCCGGGATCCACAGATACGCAGTATTTT.

This CDR3 reads CASSPSLLYEQYF. The CDR3 bases are TGTGCCAGCAGCCCGTCCCTTCTGTACGAGCAGTACTTC. The rearrangement joins TRBV5-6 to TRBJ2-7; D ambiguous. CDR3 length equals 13 residues. The V gene lost 4 bases and the J gene lost 4 bases, with 12 bases spanning the gap. Germline V CDR1 and CDR2: SGHDT, YYEEEE.

The V call is TRBV5-4, the J call TRBJ2-5, with 8 bases aligning to TRBD2. CDR1 and CDR2 (germline): SGHNT, YYREEE (reference sequence). V lost 4 bases to trimming and J lost 5 bases; unmatched junction nucleotides: 7. There are 14 residues in the CDR3. The CDR3 region has the DNA TGTGCCAGCAGCCCCCAAACGGGAGGGGAGACCCAGTACTTC. Its protein product is CASSPQTGGETQYF.

V gene TRBV29-1 combines with J gene TRBJ2-7, with a weak D call TRBD1 (5 bases). With 0 bases removed from V and 9 bases from J, the gap between germline ends came to 9 bases. The germline gives CDR1 SQVTM, CDR2 ANQGSEA. The CDR3 sequence is 11 residues long. In DNA form, the CDR3 reads TGCAGCGTTGAAGATGGGGCAGTGCAGTACTTC. It encodes CSVEDGAVQYF.

The gene calls are TRBV19 and TRBJ1-1, with 10 bases fitting TRBD1. The V and J ends lost 4 bases and 3 bases, in that order; junction bases with no gene match: 8. The germline gives CDR1 LNHDA, CDR2 SQIVND (reference sequence). CDR3 length equals 16 residues. CDR3 amino acids: CASSTQTGGADTEAFF. As DNA, the CDR3 is TGTGCCAGTAGTACCCAGACAGGGGGCGCGGACACTGAAGCTTTCTTT.

The V call is TRBV5-4, the J call TRBJ2-7; maybe TRBD1 (5 bases). Germline V gene data show CDR1 as SGHNT and CDR2 as YYREEE (reference sequence). This CDR3 is built from 15 residues. Trimming removed 3 bases at V and 6 bases at J, with 19 bases between. CDR3 bases: TGTGCCAGCAGCTCGGGCAGGGCGAGCTCCGGCGAGCAGTACTTC. Its translation is CASSSGRASSGEQYF.

The chain couples TRBV5-1 to TRBJ2-3, with 8 bases lining up with TRBD2. The CDR3 is 13 residues long. V lost 4 bases to trimming and J lost 4 bases; unmatched junction nucleotides: 2. Germline V gene data show CDR1 as SGHRS and CDR2 as YFSETQ. As DNA, the CDR3 is TGCGCCAGCAGCACACTAGCGGCAGATACGCAGTATTTT. Protein product: CASSTLAADTQYF.

V and J are TRBV6-5 and TRBJ1-3; 8 nucleotides align to TRBD1. CDR1 MNHEY and CDR2 SVGAGI come from the germline V gene. This CDR3 comprises 14 residues. V lost 5 bases and J lost 4; bases outside the gene matches: 4. DNA for the CDR3: TGTGCCAGCAGTCGAGGGACAGGCGGAAACACCATATATTTT. Encoded protein: CASSRGTGGNTIYF.

The rearrangement joins TRBV5-1 to TRBJ2-7; 15 bases are a match to TRBD2. The V gene end was trimmed by 1 base and the J gene end by 4 bases; junction bases not matched to a gene: 6. Germline V CDR1 and CDR2: SGHRS, YFSETQ. The CDR3 contains 17 residues. The CDR3 DNA reads as TGCGCCAGCAGCTTGTCCGGGACTAGCGGGGGGAAATACGAGCAGTACTTC. This codes for CASSLSGTSGGKYEQYF.

A single count supports this clone. The genes are TRBV30 and TRBJ2-2; tentative D call: TRBD1 (6 bases). The V gene's germline CDR1 is GTSNPN and CDR2 SVGIG (reference sequence). This CDR3 has 14 amino acids. Trimming cost V 5 bases and J 0 bases, with 10 bases left between them. The CDR3 spells CAWQGPSNTGELFF. CDR3 sequence (DNA): TGTGCCTGGCAGGGGCCTTCGAACACCGGGGAGCTGTTTTTT. Full variable domain (outside the CDR3, taken from reference TRBV30 and TRBJ2-2): SQTIHQWPATLVQPVGSPLSLECTVEGTSNPNLYWYRQAAGRGLQLLFYSVGIGQISSEVPQNLSASRPQDRQFILSSKKLLLSDSGFYLCAWQGPSNTGELFFGEGSRLTVL.

The CDR3 is CASSLYPVSQPQHF. The DNA for the CDR3 is TGTGCCAGCAGTTTATATCCGGTTTCGCAGCCCCAGCATTTT. The chain combines TRBV27 with TRBJ1-5; D is ambiguous. V was cut by 1 base and J by 7 bases, with 11 bases left in between. Germline CDR1 MNHEY, CDR2 SMNVEV (reference sequence). The CDR3 is made up of 14 amino acids.

The chain employs TRBV9 and TRBJ2-1; TRBD2 might be the D (6 bases). This CDR3 is built from 16 residues. Trimming removed 2 bases from V and 0 bases from J, with 12 bases in between. Germline V gene lookup returns CDR1 SGDLS and CDR2 YYNGEE. The DNA of the CDR3 is TGTGCCAGCAGCGTGGGGGGTCAGGGCTCCTACAATGAGCAGTTCTTC. It encodes CASSVGGQGSYNEQFF.

This sequence joins TRBV7-8 and TRBJ2-1; a weak D match, TRBD2 (5 bases). V shed 4 bases and J shed 14 bases, with 15 bases lying between them. The CDR3 consists of 12 residues. Germline lookup yields CDR1 SGHVS and CDR2 FQNEAQ. The CDR3 spells CASSSTGGKEFF. The CDR3 nucleotides read TGTGCCAGCAGCTCTACCGGAGGCAAGGAGTTCTTC.

The chain has TRBV2 and TRBJ2-7; 7 bases line up with TRBD2. CDR1 and CDR2 (germline): SNHLY, FYNNEI. V lost 9 bases, J lost 2 bases, and 13 bases stayed unmatched. The CDR3 contains 15 residues. The CDR3 nucleotides are TGTGCCAGAACTACAGACCGTGGGACTACCTACGAGCAGTACTTC. Its protein is CARTTDRGTTYEQYF.

The rearrangement links TRBV7-7 to TRBJ2-3; no clear D. V lost 2 bases, J lost 1 base, and 4 bases lay in between. Germline values: CDR1 SSHAT, CDR2 FNYEAQ (reference sequence). The CDR3 length is 13 residues. The CDR3 DNA reads as TGTGCCAGCAGCTTACTCCGCACAGATACGCAGTATTTT. Protein sequence: CASSLLRTDTQYF.

V gene TRBV19 combines with J gene TRBJ2-5; D is possibly TRBD1 (5 bases). This CDR3 spans 14 amino acids. Trimming cost V 8 bases and J 4 bases, with 17 bases left between them. The germline V gene encodes CDR1 LNHDA and CDR2 SQIVND (reference sequence). CDR3 protein: CASGAPRGPETQYF. As DNA, the CDR3 is TGTGCCAGTGGGGCCCCTAGAGGCCCAGAGACCCAGTACTTC.

This chain uses TRBV15 with TRBJ1-4; D not resolved. CDR3 size: 17 residues. Trimming shortened V by 2 bases and J by 5 bases, and 18 bases separated the two germline ends. Germline CDR1 is LNHNV and CDR2 is YYDKDF (reference sequence). CDR3 loop: CATSRPRKDGLNEKLFF. The CDR3 nucleotides are TGTGCCACCAGCAGACCACGTAAAGATGGACTCAATGAAAAACTGTTTTTT. Full variable domain (rest looked up from reference TRBV15 and TRBJ1-4): DAMVIQNPRYQVTQFGKPVTLSCSQTLNHNVMYWYQQKSSQAPKLLFHYYDKDFNNEADTPDNFQSRRPNTSFCFLDIRSPGLGDTAMYLCATSRPRKDGLNEKLFFGSGTQLSVL.

The V call is TRBV7-8, the J call TRBJ2-1; 13 positions agree with TRBD2. The CDR3 loop spans 15 amino acids. The V segment lost 5 bases and the J segment 5 bases; nucleotides outside the gene matches: 3. Germline CDR1 and CDR2: SGHVS and FQNEAQ. The CDR3 protein is CASSEGLAGNNEQFF. As DNA, the CDR3 is TGTGCCAGCAGCGAGGGACTAGCGGGGAACAATGAGCAGTTCTTC.

This clone was seen just once. V is TRBV7-2 and J is TRBJ1-5; possible D gene TRBD1, 5 bases. Per germline, CDR1 SGHTA and CDR2 FQGNSA. Trimming took off 8 bases at V and 6 bases at J, with 11 bases between the two ends. This CDR3 has 12 amino acids. This CDR3 reads CASGGFGQPQHF. Written as DNA, the CDR3 is TGTGCCAGCGGGGGGTTCGGTCAGCCCCAGCATTTT.